The clone carrying this TCR beta chain was detected a few times. V dropped 5 bases and J dropped 5 bases, with 16 bases sitting between them. The CDR3 spans 14 residues. CDR1 and CDR2 from the germline V gene are SGHAT and FQNNGV. These data originate in a study of patients and donors after allogeneic stem cell transplantation. TCRdb re-called the RT-PCR reads with MiXCR, one entry per CDR3 protein. The sample records about 400,000 distinct CDR3 sequences, around 15% being singletons. The clonotype comes from a human donor who was either an allogeneic HSCT recipient or a stem cell or donor lymphocyte infusion donor (not recorded which). It is not recorded whose cells these are; they may come from a transplant donor. Sequenced sample: blood, either unsorted or a sorted T cell fraction (not recorded which). The J gene is TRBJ2-7, the V gene TRBV11-2; D remains ambiguous. The CDR3 reads CASSVGRPKNEQYF. CDR3 nucleotides: TGTGCCAGCAGCGTGGGCCGCCCAAAGAACGAGCAGTACTTC.